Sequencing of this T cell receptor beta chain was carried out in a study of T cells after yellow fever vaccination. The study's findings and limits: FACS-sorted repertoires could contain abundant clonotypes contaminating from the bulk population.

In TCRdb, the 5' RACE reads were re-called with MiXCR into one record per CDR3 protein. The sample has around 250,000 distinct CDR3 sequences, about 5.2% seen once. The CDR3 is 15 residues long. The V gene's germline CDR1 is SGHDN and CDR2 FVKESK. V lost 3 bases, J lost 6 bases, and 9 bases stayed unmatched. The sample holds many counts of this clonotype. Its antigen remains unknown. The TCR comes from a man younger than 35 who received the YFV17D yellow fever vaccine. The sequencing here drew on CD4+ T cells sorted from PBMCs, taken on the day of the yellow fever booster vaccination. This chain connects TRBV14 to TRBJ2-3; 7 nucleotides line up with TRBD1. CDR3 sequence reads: CASSHDRVYGDTQYF. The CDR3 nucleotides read TGTGCCAGCAGCCACGACAGGGTTTATGGGGATACGCAGTATTTT.